This entry lists 3 T cell receptor beta chains sequenced from one sample in a study of blood T cell repertoires in COVID-19. The table came from immunoSEQ multiplex PCR; TCRdb's copy has only in-frame clones and leaves some out. The table includes approximately 70,000 clones, roughly nine tenths detected once. Sample: peripheral blood. These receptors all stem from a woman between 50 and 59 years old with COVID-19, enrolled during active disease.

The chain links TRBV5-4 to TRBJ2-1; 8 bases map to TRBD2. In germline, CDR1 is SGHNT, CDR2 YYREEE (reference sequence). The CDR3 has 15 amino acids. The V and J ends lost 4 bases and 1 base, in that order; junction bases with no gene match: 4. For the CDR3, the DNA is TGTGCCAGCAGCCCACTAGCGGCTTCCTACAATGAGCAGTTCTTC. This sequence encodes CASSPLAASYNEQFF.

The chain carries TRBV6-2 or TRBV6-3 and TRBJ2-1, with D perhaps matching TRBD1 (5 bases). V dropped 1 base and J dropped 7 bases, with 11 bases sitting between them. The CDR3 has 14 amino acids. Germline lookup yields CDR1 MNHEY and CDR2 SVGEGT. This CDR3 is CASSYFQGLNEQFF. The CDR3 nucleotides are TGTGCCAGCAGTTACTTCCAGGGATTGAATGAGCAGTTCTTC.

This clone was seen only once. The chain uses TRBV7-8 and TRBJ2-7; tentative D call: TRBD1 (5 bases). V lost 7 bases, J lost 6 bases, and 19 bases lay in between. Germline loops: CDR1 SGHVS, CDR2 FQNEAQ. This CDR3 has 14 amino acids. The CDR3 sequence: CASTTQQGSLEQYF. Written as DNA, the CDR3 is TGTGCCAGCACCACCCAGCAGGGTTCTCTCGAGCAGTACTTC.